These 29 T cell receptor beta chains were all obtained from the same sample, sequenced in a study of cytomegalovirus exposure and HLA in healthy donors. Primers included in the PCR were 60 Vbeta and 13 Jbeta primers. TCRdb's table, derived via immunoSEQ multiplex PCR, lists solely in-frame clones and lacks some. The repertoire holds about 120,000 clones, approximately 80% seen once, with 2% to 2.5% in the top ten. Sequencing was carried out using PBMCs. The receptor source for this set is a woman aged 40 to 50 in good health and CMV-seronegative.

As to this clone: The junction and the germline gene differ at one end; a read error may be behind it. This sequence joins TRBV19 and TRBJ2-5; TRBD1 might be the D (6 bases). There are 13 residues in the CDR3. The V gene's germline CDR1 is LNHDA and CDR2 SQIVND (reference sequence). The CDR3 reads CASSRTDQEAQYF. For the CDR3, the DNA is TGTGCCAGTAGTCGGACAGATCAAGAGGCCCAGTACTTC.

The sample holds many counts of this clone. The chain recombines TRBV27 with TRBJ2-3, with 8 bases aligning to TRBD1. There are 18 residues in the CDR3. Germline V gene sequence: CDR1 MNHEY, CDR2 SMNVEV (reference sequence). V shed 4 bases and J 1 base; nucleotides not matched to a gene: 13. Written as DNA, the CDR3 is TGTGCCAGCAGTTATTTGGGCTGGACAGGGCCGGGCACAGATACGCAGTATTTT. As protein: CASSYLGWTGPGTDTQYF.

The chain uses TRBV7-9 and TRBJ2-5, with D possibly TRBD1 on 6 matching bases. V gave up 5 bases and J gave up 5 bases, with 21 bases separating them. The germline CDR1 and CDR2 sequences are SEHNR and FQNEAQ (reference sequence). This CDR3 spans 16 amino acids. In nucleotides, the CDR3 is TGTGCCAGCAGCCCACCACCAAAGGGGGTCGAGGAGACCCAGTACTTC. Translating it yields CASSPPPKGVEETQYF.

There are a few counts of this clone. The J gene is TRBJ1-1, the V gene TRBV30, with no clear D. V was cut by 2 bases and J by 0 bases, with 13 bases left in between. The germline V gene has CDR1 GTSNPN and CDR2 SVGIG (reference sequence). The CDR3 has 15 amino acids. CDR3 protein: CAWSSQVFMNTEAFF. The DNA for the CDR3 is TGTGCCTGGAGTTCCCAGGTCTTCATGAACACTGAAGCTTTCTTT. Drawing the rest from reference TRBV30 and TRBJ1-1, the complete variable domain is SQTIHQWPATLVQPVGSPLSLECTVEGTSNPNLYWYRQAAGRGLQLLFYSVGIGQISSEVPQNLSASRPQDRQFILSSKKLLLSDSGFYLCAWSSQVFMNTEAFFGQGTRLTVV.

The chain employs TRBV14 and TRBJ2-3; D possibly corresponds to TRBD2 (5 bases). V was pared by 4 bases and J by 1 base, with 18 bases between. CDR3 length: 17 amino acids. CDR1 is SGHDN and CDR2 is FVKESK in the germline V gene. The CDR3 spells CASSPLSGSGRTDTQYF. CDR3 DNA sequence: TGTGCCAGCAGCCCACTCTCGGGATCCGGTCGCACAGATACGCAGTATTTT.

J is TRBJ1-1 and V is TRBV6-5, with D maybe TRBD1 (5 bases). The CDR3 covers 14 residues. Trimming cost V 6 bases and J 4 bases, with 15 bases left between them. CDR1 MNHEY and CDR2 SVGAGI come from the germline V gene. The CDR3 nucleotides are TGTGCCAGCAGCACCGTCGGCGGGGCCACTGAAGCTTTCTTT. It is translated as CASSTVGGATEAFF.

This chain uses TRBV28 with TRBJ1-5; D may be TRBD1 (5 bases). Trimming removed 0 bases from V and 0 bases from J, with 12 bases in between. CDR1 is MDHEN, CDR2 SYDVKM, per germline. The CDR3 contains 17 residues. Here the CDR3 DNA reads TGTGCCAGCAGTTTATGGGGCAGGGAAAATAGCAATCAGCCCCAGCATTTT. Translation: CASSLWGRENSNQPQHF.

The V and J genes are TRBV6-5 and TRBJ2-7, with TRBD1 matching over 9 bases. The V gene end was trimmed by 5 bases and the J gene end by 3 bases; junction bases not matched to a gene: 8. Germline CDR1 is MNHEY and CDR2 is SVGAGI. The CDR3 is 15 residues long. The CDR3: CASSPPGQGVYEQYF. In DNA, the CDR3 is TGTGCCAGCAGTCCTCCGGGACAGGGTGTCTACGAGCAGTACTTC.

This clone was recorded a few times. For the CDR3, the DNA is TGTGCCAGCACGGAGCGGGAGGCAGATACGCAGTATTTT. It translates to CASTEREADTQYF. The rearrangement joins TRBV6-1 to TRBJ2-3; 9 bases map to TRBD2. Per germline, CDR1 MNHNS and CDR2 SASEGT. V dropped 7 bases and J dropped 4; count of bases not matched to a gene: 3. The CDR3 is 13 residues long.

The V gene is TRBV5-6, the J gene TRBJ2-5; 9 nucleotides match TRBD2. The germline V gene has CDR1 SGHDT and CDR2 YYEEEE. This CDR3 spans 14 amino acids. V was pared by 4 bases and J by 4 bases, with 5 bases of the junction left unmatched. The CDR3 coding sequence is TGTGCCAGCAGCAGGGCGGGGGGGACAGAGACCCAGTACTTC. It yields the protein CASSRAGGTETQYF. Based on the CDR3 plus reference TRBV5-6 and TRBJ2-5, the full variable domain is DAGVTQSPTHLIKTRGQQVTLRCSPKSGHDTVSWYQQALGQGPQFIFQYYEEEERQRGNFPDRFSGHQFPNYSSELNVNALLLGDSALYLCASSRAGGTETQYFGPGTRLLVL.

The chain recombines TRBV28 with TRBJ2-7, with D possibly matching TRBD1 (8 bases). The germline V and J ends were trimmed by 7 bases and 0 bases, with 16 bases remaining between them. Looked up from germline, CDR1 is MDHEN and CDR2 is SYDVKM. The CDR3 extends over 15 amino acids. The CDR3 DNA reads TGTGCCAGCACCCAGGGGGGGACAGGCTCCTACGAGCAGTACTTC. This encodes CASTQGGTGSYEQYF.

V is TRBV11-2 and J is TRBJ1-1, with D possibly TRBD1 on 6 matching bases. The length of the CDR3 is 12 residues. V dropped 3 bases and J dropped 6 bases, with 8 bases sitting between them. Germline CDR1 and CDR2: SGHAT and FQNNGV. The CDR3 spells CASSFTGSEAFF. CDR3 sequence (DNA): TGTGCCAGCAGCTTCACAGGGTCTGAAGCTTTCTTT.

The rearrangement links TRBV6-1 to TRBJ1-2; TRBD1 might be the D (6 bases). Germline V gene lookup returns CDR1 MNHNS and CDR2 SASEGT. The CDR3 extends over 12 amino acids. Trimming cost V 6 bases and J 12 bases, with 17 bases left between them. CDR3 sequence (DNA): TGTGCCAGCAGCGACCGGGTGGGGGCCGACACCTTC. The encoded protein is CASSDRVGADTF.

About this clone: One end of the junction is discordant with germline, which a read error may explain. The chain recombines TRBV7-7 with TRBJ1-3; D call uncertain. CDR1 is SSHAT and CDR2 is FNYEAQ in the germline V gene (reference sequence). This CDR3 contains 16 residues. The CDR3 is CASSLLRPYSGNTIYF. Written as DNA, the CDR3 is TGTGCTAGCAGCTTACTGCGCCCTTACTCTGGAAACACCATATATTTT.

V usage is TRBV10-3 and J usage is TRBJ1-1, with D possibly being TRBD1 (5 bases). The CDR3 has 15 residues. The germline V and J ends were trimmed by 5 bases and 6 bases, with 19 bases remaining between them. Germline V gene data show CDR1 as ENHRY and CDR2 as SYGVKD. DNA for the CDR3: TGTGCCATCAGTATTAGGGGCAGCGAGAGCGCTGAAGCTTTCTTT. Protein: CAISIRGSESAEAFF.

This rearrangement joins TRBV28 to TRBJ2-5, with 7 bases fitting TRBD1. V lost 5 bases, J lost 5 bases, and 5 bases stayed unmatched. The CDR3 covers 13 residues. Per the germline V gene, CDR1 is MDHEN and CDR2 is SYDVKM. The DNA of the CDR3 is TGTGCCAGCAGTCGGACAGGAGAGGAGACCCAGTACTTC. Translated, it gives CASSRTGEETQYF.

The chain joins TRBV29-1 to TRBJ2-5, with D perhaps TRBD1 (5 bases). With 4 bases removed from V and 3 bases from J, the gap between germline ends came to 15 bases. Germline V gives CDR1 SQVTM, CDR2 ANQGSEA. This CDR3 contains 14 residues. The CDR3 sequence: CSVVMAGKKETQYF. Here the CDR3 DNA reads TGCAGCGTTGTTATGGCAGGGAAAAAAGAGACCCAGTACTTC.

This clone was observed a single time. The chain uses TRBV6-5 and TRBJ2-6; D is possibly TRBD2 (5 bases). V lost 2 bases to trimming and J lost 0 bases, with 5 bases between them. Germline V gene lookup returns CDR1 MNHEY and CDR2 SVGAGI. This CDR3 is 15 amino acids long. The chain's CDR3 is CASSYLASGANVLTF. CDR3 coding DNA: TGTGCCAGCAGTTACCTAGCCTCTGGGGCCAACGTCCTGACTTTC.

The chain links TRBV7-9 to TRBJ1-4; D gene unclear. This CDR3 comprises 15 residues. Germline assignment: CDR1 SEHNR and CDR2 FQNEAQ (reference sequence). Trimming took 0 bases from V and 8 from J, leaving 13 bases between them. The CDR3 nucleotides read TGTGCCAGCAGCTTAGCGGGCAGTATCACGGAAAAACTGTTTTTT. This encodes CASSLAGSITEKLFF.

The genes are TRBV6-5 and TRBJ1-2; 8 bases map to TRBD1. J lost 5 bases, V lost 4 bases, and 6 bases had no gene match. The CDR3 has 14 residues. Germline V CDR1 and CDR2: MNHEY, SVGAGI. CDR3 nucleotide sequence: TGTGCCAGCAGTTCACGGACAGGGTCGTATGGCTACACCTTC. This encodes CASSSRTGSYGYTF.

V gene TRBV9 combines with J gene TRBJ1-2; 9 positions agree with TRBD1. After removal of 3 bases from V and 6 bases from J, the junction contained 12 bases not matched to a gene. The CDR3 runs 16 residues. CDR1 is SGDLS, CDR2 YYNGEE, per germline. The CDR3 reads CASSATGTGFLDGYTF. The CDR3, as DNA: TGTGCCAGCAGCGCGACCGGGACAGGGTTCTTGGATGGCTACACCTTC.

This chain joins TRBV19 and TRBJ1-2; D uncertain. V was trimmed by 5 bases and J by 2 bases, leaving 6 bases between them. Germline loops: CDR1 LNHDA, CDR2 SQIVND (reference sequence). CDR3 length: 12 amino acids. Here the CDR3 reads CASSRANYGYTF. In DNA, the CDR3 is TGTGCCAGTAGTCGAGCCAACTATGGCTACACCTTC.

This clone was found a few times. V usage is TRBV29-1 and J usage is TRBJ1-1; no clear D gene. CDR3 size: 12 residues. The ends were cut back, 4 bases at V and 5 bases at J, with 11 bases in the middle. Germline V gives CDR1 SQVTM, CDR2 ANQGSEA. CDR3 sequence reads: CSVGVGRTEAFF. For the CDR3, the DNA is TGCAGCGTTGGGGTGGGGAGGACTGAAGCTTTCTTT.

This clone is a singleton in its sample. The CDR3, as DNA: TGTGCCAGCAGCGTAGGGATAGGACAGACTGCAACTAATGAAAAACTGTTTTTT. Amino acids: CASSVGIGQTATNEKLFF. V and J are TRBV9 and TRBJ1-4; possibly TRBD1 for D (6 bases). This CDR3 has 18 amino acids. The V end was cut by 0 bases, the J end by 0 bases, with 15 bases between. The germline V gene has CDR1 SGDLS and CDR2 YYNGEE.

J is TRBJ2-1 and V is TRBV11-3, with TRBD1 matching 10 bases. The CDR3 has 15 residues. V shed 1 base and J 8 bases; nucleotides not matched to a gene: 5. Looked up from germline, CDR1 is SGHNT and CDR2 is YENEEA. CDR3 amino acids: CASSLVGQGRDEQFF. The CDR3 DNA reads TGTGCCAGCAGCTTAGTGGGACAGGGGAGGGATGAGCAGTTCTTC.

The CDR3 reads CASSTLGATNEKLFF. For the CDR3, the DNA is TGTGCCAGCAGTACGTTAGGGGCCACTAATGAAAAACTGTTTTTT. The chain recombines TRBV2 with TRBJ1-4, with D perhaps TRBD1 (5 bases). V dropped 5 bases and J dropped 2 bases, with 12 bases sitting between them. The length of the CDR3 is 15 residues. CDR1 is SNHLY, CDR2 FYNNEI, per germline.

The chain recombines TRBV7-2 with TRBJ2-7; 7 bases map to TRBD1. The germline CDR1 and CDR2 sequences are SGHTA and FQGNSA. The CDR3 loop spans 15 amino acids. Trimming cost V 5 bases and J 0 bases; bases outside gene matches: 7. In DNA form, the CDR3 reads TGTGCCAGCAGCCCGACGGACAGGCACTCCTACGAGCAGTACTTC. This sequence encodes CASSPTDRHSYEQYF. The variable domain in full, with the rest retrieved from reference TRBV7-2 and TRBJ2-7, is GAGVSQSPSNKVTEKGKDVELRCDPISGHTALYWYRQSLGQGLEFLIYFQGNSAPDKSGLPSDRFSAERTGGSVSTLTIQRTQQEDSAVYLCASSPTDRHSYEQYFGPGTRLTVT.

The gene calls are TRBV27 and TRBJ2-3; 7 nucleotides align to TRBD2. Germline V CDR1 and CDR2: MNHEY, SMNVEV (reference sequence). Losses at the gene ends were 8 bases for V and 1 base for J; bases not matched to a gene: 18. There are 18 residues in the CDR3. DNA of the CDR3: TGTGCCAGCGGAATTAACCACGGGGCGGGAGTTGGCACAGATACGCAGTATTTT. Protein sequence: CASGINHGAGVGTDTQYF.

DNA of the CDR3: TGTGCCAGTTTTCCCACGAAGACAGGGGGCTTTCAAGCTTTCTTT. Its translation is CASFPTKTGGFQAFF. The chain has TRBV19 and TRBJ1-1; 10 bases agree with TRBD1. The CDR3 runs to 15 residues. Germline V CDR1 and CDR2: LNHDA, SQIVND (reference sequence). With 8 bases clipped from V and 9 bases from J, the junction kept 15 bases outside the gene matches.